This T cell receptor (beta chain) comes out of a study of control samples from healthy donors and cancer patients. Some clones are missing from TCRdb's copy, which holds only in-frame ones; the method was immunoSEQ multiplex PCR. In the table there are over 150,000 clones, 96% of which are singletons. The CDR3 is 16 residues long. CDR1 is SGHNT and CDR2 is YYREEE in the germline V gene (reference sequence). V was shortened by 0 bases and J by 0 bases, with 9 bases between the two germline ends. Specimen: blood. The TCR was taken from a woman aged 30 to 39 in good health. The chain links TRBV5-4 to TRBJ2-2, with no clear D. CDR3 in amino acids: CASSLGWGTNTGELFF. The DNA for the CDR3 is TGTGCCAGCAGCTTGGGCTGGGGAACGAACACCGGGGAGCTGTTTTTT.